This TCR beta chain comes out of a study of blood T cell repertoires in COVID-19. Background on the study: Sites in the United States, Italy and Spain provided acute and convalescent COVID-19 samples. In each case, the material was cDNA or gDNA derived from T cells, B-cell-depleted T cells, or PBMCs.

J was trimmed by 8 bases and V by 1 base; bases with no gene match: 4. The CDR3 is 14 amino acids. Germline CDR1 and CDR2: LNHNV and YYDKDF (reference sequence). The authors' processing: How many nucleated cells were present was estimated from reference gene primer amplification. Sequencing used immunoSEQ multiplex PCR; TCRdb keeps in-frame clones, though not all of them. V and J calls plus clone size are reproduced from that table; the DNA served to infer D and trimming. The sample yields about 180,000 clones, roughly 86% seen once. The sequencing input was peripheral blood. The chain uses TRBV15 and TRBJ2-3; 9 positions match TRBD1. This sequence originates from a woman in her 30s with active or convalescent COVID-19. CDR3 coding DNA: TGTGCCACCAGCAGAGCCGGGACAGGGAGTACGCAGTATTTT. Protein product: CATSRAGTGSTQYF.